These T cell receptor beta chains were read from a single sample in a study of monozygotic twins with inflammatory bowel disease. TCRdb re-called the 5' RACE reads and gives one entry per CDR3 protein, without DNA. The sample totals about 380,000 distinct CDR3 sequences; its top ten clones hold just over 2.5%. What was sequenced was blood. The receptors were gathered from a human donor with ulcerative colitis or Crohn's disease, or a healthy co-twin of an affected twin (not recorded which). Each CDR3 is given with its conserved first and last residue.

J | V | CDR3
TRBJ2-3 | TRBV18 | CASSPTVGGATDTQYF
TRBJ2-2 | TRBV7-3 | CASSPHGGGTGELFF
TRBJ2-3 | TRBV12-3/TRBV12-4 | CASRIADTQYF
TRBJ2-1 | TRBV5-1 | CASSPLAGGAYNEQFF
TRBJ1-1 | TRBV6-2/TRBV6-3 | CASLRREGNTEAFF
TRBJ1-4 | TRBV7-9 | CASSLSRRREDEKLFF
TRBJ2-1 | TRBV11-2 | CASSATGTSGYNEQFF
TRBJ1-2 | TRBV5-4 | CASSFTASWGYTF
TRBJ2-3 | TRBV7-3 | CASSLTYRGDTQYF
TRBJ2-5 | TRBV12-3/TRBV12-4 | CASSLWQGARETQYF
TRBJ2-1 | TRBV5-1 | CASSLEGQGWSYNEQFF
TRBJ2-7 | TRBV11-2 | CASSLPSGQVESVYEQYF
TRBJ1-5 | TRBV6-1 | CASFERQGVVSNQPQHF
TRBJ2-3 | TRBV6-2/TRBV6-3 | CASSGGGAGDTQYF
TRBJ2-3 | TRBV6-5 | CASSYFRGTDTQYF